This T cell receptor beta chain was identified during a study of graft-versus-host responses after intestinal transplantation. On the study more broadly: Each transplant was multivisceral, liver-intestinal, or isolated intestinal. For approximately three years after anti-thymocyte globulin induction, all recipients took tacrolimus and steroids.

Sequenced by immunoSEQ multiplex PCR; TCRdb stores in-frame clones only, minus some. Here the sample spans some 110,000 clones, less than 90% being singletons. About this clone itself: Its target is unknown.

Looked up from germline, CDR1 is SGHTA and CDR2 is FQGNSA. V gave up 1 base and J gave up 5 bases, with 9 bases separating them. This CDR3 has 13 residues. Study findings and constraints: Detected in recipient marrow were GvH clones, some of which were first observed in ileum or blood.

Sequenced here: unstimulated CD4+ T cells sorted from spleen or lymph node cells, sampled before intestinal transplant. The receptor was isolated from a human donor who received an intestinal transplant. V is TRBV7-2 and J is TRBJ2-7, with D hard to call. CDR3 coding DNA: TGTGCCAGCAGCTTAGGTTGGACCGACGAGCAGTACTTC. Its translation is CASSLGWTDEQYF.